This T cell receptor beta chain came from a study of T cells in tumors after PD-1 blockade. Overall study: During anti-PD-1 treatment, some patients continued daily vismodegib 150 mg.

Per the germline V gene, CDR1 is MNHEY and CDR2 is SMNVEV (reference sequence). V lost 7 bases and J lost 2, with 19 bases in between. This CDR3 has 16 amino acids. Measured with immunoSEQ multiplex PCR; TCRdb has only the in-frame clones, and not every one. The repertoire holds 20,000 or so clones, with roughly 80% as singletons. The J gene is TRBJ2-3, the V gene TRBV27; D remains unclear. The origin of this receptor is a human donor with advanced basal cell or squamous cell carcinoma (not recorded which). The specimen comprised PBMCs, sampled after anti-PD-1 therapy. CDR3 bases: TGTGCCAGCACCCCTTTTATCGAGGCTATCACAGATACGCAGTATTTT. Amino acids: CASTPFIEAITDTQYF.